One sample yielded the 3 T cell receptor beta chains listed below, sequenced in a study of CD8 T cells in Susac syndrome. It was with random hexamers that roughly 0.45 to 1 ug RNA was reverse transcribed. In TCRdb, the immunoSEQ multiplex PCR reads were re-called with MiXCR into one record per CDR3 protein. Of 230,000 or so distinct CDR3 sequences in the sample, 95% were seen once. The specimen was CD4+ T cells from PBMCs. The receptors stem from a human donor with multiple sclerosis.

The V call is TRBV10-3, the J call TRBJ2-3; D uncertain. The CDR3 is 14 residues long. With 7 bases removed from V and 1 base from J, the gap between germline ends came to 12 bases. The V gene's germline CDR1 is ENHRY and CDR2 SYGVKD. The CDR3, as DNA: TGTGCCATCATGAGCAGCGTGGGCACAGATACGCAGTATTTT. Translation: CAIMSSVGTDTQYF.

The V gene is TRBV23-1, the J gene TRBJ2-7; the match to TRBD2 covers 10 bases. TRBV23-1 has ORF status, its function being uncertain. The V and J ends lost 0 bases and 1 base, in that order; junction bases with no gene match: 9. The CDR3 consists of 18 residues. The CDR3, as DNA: TGCGCCAGCAGTCAATCTTTCCTCAAGACTAGCGGGTCCTACGAGCAGTACTTC. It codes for CASSQSFLKTSGSYEQYF.

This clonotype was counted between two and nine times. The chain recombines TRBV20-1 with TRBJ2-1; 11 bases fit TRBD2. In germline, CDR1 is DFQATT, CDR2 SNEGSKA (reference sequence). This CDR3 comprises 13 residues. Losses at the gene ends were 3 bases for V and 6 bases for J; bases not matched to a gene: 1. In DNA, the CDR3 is TGCAGTGCTAGGACTAGCGGGGTCAATGAGCAGTTCTTC. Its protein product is CSARTSGVNEQFF.